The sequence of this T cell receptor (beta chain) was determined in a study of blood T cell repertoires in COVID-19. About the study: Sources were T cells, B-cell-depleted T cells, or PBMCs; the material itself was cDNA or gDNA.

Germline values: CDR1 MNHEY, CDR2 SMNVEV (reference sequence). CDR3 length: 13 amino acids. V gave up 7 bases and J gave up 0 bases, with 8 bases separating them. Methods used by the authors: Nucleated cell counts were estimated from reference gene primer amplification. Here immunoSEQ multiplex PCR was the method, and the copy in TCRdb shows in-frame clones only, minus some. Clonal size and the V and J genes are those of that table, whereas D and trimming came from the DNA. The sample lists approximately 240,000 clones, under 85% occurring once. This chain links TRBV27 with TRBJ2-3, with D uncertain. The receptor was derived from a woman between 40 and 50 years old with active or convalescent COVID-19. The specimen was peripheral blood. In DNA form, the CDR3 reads TGTGCCAGCACACCGACTAGCACAGATACGCAGTATTTT. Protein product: CASTPTSTDTQYF.